Listed below are T cell receptor beta chains from one sample, sequenced in a study of human T cells and chemical hapten exposure. TCRdb reprocessed the RACE reads with MiXCR, giving one entry per CDR3 protein. The table lists more than 95,000 distinct CDR3 sequences, around a quarter of them singletons. The source material was whole blood, sampled in connection with sensitization to the hapten diphenylcyclopropenone (DPC). These receptors came from a middle-aged man with alopecia areata. Some clones in this sample may be carry-over from other donors' samples. The CDR3 runs from the conserved cysteine through the conserved F or W. Fields, in order: clone size, CDR3 length, D gene, J gene, V gene, CDR3 protein, CDR3 DNA. A D gene is named only where the DNA matches it firmly. Clone size, where shown, is once, few, many, or a class for clones that have expanded.

-	12	-	TRBJ1-2	TRBV3-1	CASSLGTDGYTF	TGTGCCAGCAGCCTGGGGACGGATGGCTACACCTTC
many	13	-	TRBJ1-4	TRBV6-6	CASSLDWNEKLFF	TGTGCCAGCAGTCTTGACTGGAACGAAAAACTGTTTTTT
-	14	-	TRBJ2-1	TRBV20-1	CSARERTGWDEQFF	TGCAGTGCTAGAGAGAGAACAGGGTGGGATGAGCAGTTCTTC
-	15	-	TRBJ2-3	TRBV3-1	CASSGKDSDPDTQYF	TGTGCCAGCAGTGGGAAGGACAGCGACCCAGATACGCAGTATTTT
-	14	TRBD1	TRBJ1-6	TRBV20-1	CSATGQWDNSPLHF	TGCAGTGCAACGGGACAGTGGGATAATTCACCCCTCCACTTT
few	14	-	TRBJ1-4	TRBV12-3/TRBV12-4	CASSPRGTNEKLFF	TGTGCCAGCAGTCCAAGGGGGACTAATGAAAAACTGTTTTTT
-	13	-	TRBJ2-5	TRBV29-1	CSVVAGGQETQYF	TGCAGCGTTGTGGCAGGGGGGCAAGAGACCCAGTACTTC
-	14	TRBD2	TRBJ2-7	TRBV28	CASSLGTSGHEQYF	TGTGCCAGCAGTTTGGGGACTAGCGGGCACGAGCAGTACTTC
many	15	-	TRBJ2-3	TRBV28	CASSLPRGPTDTQYF	TGTGCCAGCAGTTTGCCACGAGGGCCCACAGATACGCAGTATTTT
-	17	TRBD1	TRBJ2-6	TRBV6-1	CASSALTGGSGANVLTF	TGTGCCAGCAGTGCGCTGACAGGGGGCAGTGGGGCCAACGTCCTGACTTTC
-	14	TRBD1	TRBJ2-7	TRBV28	CASTLGTGSYEQYF	TGTGCCAGCACCCTAGGGACAGGGTCCTACGAGCAGTACTTC
-	14	-	TRBJ1-2	TRBV3-1	CASSQTGGNYGYTF	TGTGCCAGCAGCCAAACGGGGGGTAACTATGGCTACACCTTC
few	13	-	TRBJ2-3	TRBV7-9	CASSRPIKDTQYF	TGTGCCAGCAGCCGACCGATCAAAGATACGCAGTATTTT
-	14	-	TRBJ2-7	TRBV3-1	CASSRAALTYEQYF	TGTGCCAGCAGCCGCGCAGCGTTAACCTACGAGCAGTACTTC
-	12	-	TRBJ1-1	TRBV7-9	CASSLAQTEAFF	TGTGCCAGCAGCTTAGCGCAAACTGAAGCTTTCTTT
few	17	TRBD2	TRBJ2-3	TRBV5-1	CASSSGASGGYGGTQYF	TGCGCCAGCAGCTCGGGGGCTAGCGGGGGATACGGAGGTACGCAGTATTTT
-	14	TRBD2	TRBJ2-3	TRBV20-1	CSATSGLALDTQYF	TGCAGTGCCACTTCGGGACTAGCGTTAGATACGCAGTATTTT
-	16	-	TRBJ2-3	TRBV7-2	CASSSPRALGPDTQYF	TGTGCCAGCAGCTCCCCCCGGGCCCTTGGACCAGATACGCAGTATTTT
-	15	-	TRBJ1-1	TRBV28	CASSNPGHDRSGAFF	TGTGCCAGCAGCAACCCCGGACACGACCGGTCGGGAGCTTTCTTT
few	15	TRBD1	TRBJ1-4	TRBV5-6	CASGFRPGQPEKLFF	TGTGCCAGCGGGTTTCGACCGGGACAGCCTGAAAAACTGTTTTTT
-	14	-	TRBJ2-2	TRBV12-3/TRBV12-4	CASHQGGGTGELFF	TGTGCCAGCCACCAGGGGGGCGGGACCGGGGAGCTGTTTTTT
few	16	TRBD2	TRBJ2-1	TRBV19	CASSLTSGRAGNEQFF	TGTGCCAGTAGTCTGACTAGCGGGAGGGCTGGTAATGAGCAGTTCTTC
-	14	-	TRBJ2-7	TRBV28	CASSSLGAHYEQYF	TGTGCCAGCAGTTCCCTAGGGGCCCACTACGAGCAGTACTTC
-	16	TRBD2	TRBJ2-7	TRBV20-1	CSAGEVASGRGYEQYF	TGCAGTGCCGGAGAGGTGGCTAGCGGGAGAGGTTACGAGCAGTACTTC
few	16	TRBD1	TRBJ1-1	TRBV20-1	CSARGDRGGPGGEAFF	TGCAGTGCTAGAGGAGACAGGGGGGGCCCGGGTGGTGAAGCTTTCTTT
-	12	-	TRBJ2-2	TRBV6-5	CASSYSTGELFF	TGTGCCAGCAGTTACTCGACCGGGGAGCTGTTTTTT
few	15	TRBD1	TRBJ1-2	TRBV7-9	CASSPRWAGGDGYTF	TGTGCCAGCAGCCCCAGATGGGCAGGGGGCGATGGCTACACCTTC
-	16	-	TRBJ1-5	TRBV20-1	CSARAPTGYSNQPQHF	TGCAGTGCTAGAGCACCGACAGGTTATAGCAATCAGCCCCAGCATTTT
-	12	-	TRBJ1-1	TRBV20-1	CSAGRVRNEAFF	TGCAGTGCGGGCAGGGTACGAAATGAAGCTTTCTTT
few	13	-	TRBJ1-3	TRBV28	CASSLDGPGTIYF	TGTGCCAGCAGTTTAGACGGCCCGGGCACCATATATTTT
-	13	-	TRBJ2-7	TRBV5-1	CASSQTRCYEQYF	TGCGCCAGCAGCCAGACTCGTTGCTACGAGCAGTACTTC
-	11	-	TRBJ2-5	TRBV20-1	CSAGTVETQYF	TGCAGTGCTGGAACCGTAGAGACCCAGTACTTC
-	16	TRBD1	TRBJ2-3	TRBV4-2	CASSYQGAGSRGTQYF	TGTGCCAGCAGCTACCAGGGGGCAGGGAGCAGGGGTACGCAGTATTTT
few	18	-	TRBJ2-7	TRBV7-3	CASSLKETEIILLYEQYF	TGTGCCAGCAGCTTAAAAGAGACGGAGATTATACTCCTCTACGAGCAGTACTTC
few	14	-	TRBJ2-4	TRBV21-1	CASPQNGGKNIQYF	TGTGCCAGCCCCCAAAATGGGGGGAAAAACATTCAGTACTTC
-	14	TRBD2	TRBJ2-3	TRBV5-1	CASSLGLATDTQYF	TGCGCCAGCAGCTTGGGACTAGCCACAGATACGCAGTATTTT
once	12	-	TRBJ2-7	TRBV28	CASSLKTSEQYF	TGTGCCAGCAGTTTAAAAACAAGCGAGCAGTACTTC
-	16	-	TRBJ2-6	TRBV6-5	CASSYYRGQGANVLTF	TGTGCCAGCAGTTACTACCGGGGGCAAGGGGCCAACGTCCTGACTTTC
-	16	-	TRBJ2-7	TRBV10-3	CAISDLPNRLPYEQYF	TGTGCCATCAGTGACCTACCTAACAGGCTACCCTACGAGCAGTACTTC
few	14	-	TRBJ2-4	TRBV28	CASSLQGGKNIQYF	TGTGCCAGCAGTTTACAGGGTGGCAAAAACATTCAGTACTTC
-	17	-	TRBJ2-3	TRBV18	CASSSVGRGTSTDTQYF	TGTGCCAGCTCGTCTGTGGGAAGGGGGACGAGCACAGATACGCAGTATTTT
-	13	TRBD1	TRBJ2-3	TRBV28	CASMQGQPDTQYF	TGTGCCAGCATGCAGGGACAGCCAGATACGCAGTATTTT
-	14	TRBD2	TRBJ2-3	TRBV5-1	CASMEREGPDTQYF	TGCGCCAGCATGGAGCGGGAGGGCCCCGATACGCAGTATTTT
few	15	TRBD2	TRBJ2-1	TRBV12-3/TRBV12-4	CASTTGLADHNEQFF	TGTGCCAGCACTACGGGACTAGCGGACCACAATGAGCAGTTCTTC
few	16	TRBD1	TRBJ1-4	TRBV12-3/TRBV12-4	CASSSAGTGESGKLFF	TGTGCCAGCAGTTCGGCGGGGACAGGGGAAAGCGGAAAACTGTTTTTT
-	15	TRBD2	TRBJ2-3	TRBV20-1	CSARFPSGWSDTQYF	TGCAGTGCTAGATTCCCTAGCGGGTGGTCAGATACGCAGTATTTT
-	13	TRBD2	TRBJ2-3	TRBV20-1	CSALLAGTDTQYF	TGCAGTGCCCTCCTAGCGGGCACAGATACGCAGTATTTT
few	13	-	TRBJ2-1	TRBV20-1	CSVRAPGSHEQFF	TGCAGTGTCCGGGCTCCGGGCTCCCATGAGCAGTTCTTC
few	15	TRBD1	TRBJ1-4	TRBV14	CASSFSGQVNEKLFF	TGTGCCAGCAGCTTTTCGGGACAGGTTAATGAAAAACTGTTTTTT
-	15	TRBD1	TRBJ1-1	TRBV20-1	CSAAAPRTGFTEAFF	TGCAGTGCTGCAGCCCCAAGGACAGGGTTCACTGAAGCTTTCTTT
-	14	-	TRBJ1-6	TRBV28	CASSPGGYNSPLHF	TGTGCCAGCAGCCCTGGGGGTTATAATTCACCCCTCCACTTT